This T cell receptor beta chain was found in a study of blood T cell repertoires in COVID-19. Trimming cost V 1 base and J 5 bases, with 9 bases left between them. The CDR3 is 13 amino acids. CDR1 is LGHNA and CDR2 is YSLEER in the germline V gene. Some clones are missing from TCRdb's copy, which holds only in-frame ones; the method was immunoSEQ multiplex PCR. The profile shows approximately 70,000 clones, around 86% of them singletons. The TCR originated in a man in his fifties or sixties with active COVID-19. J is TRBJ2-7 and V is TRBV4-3, with D possibly TRBD2 on 5 matching bases. Input material: peripheral blood. The CDR3 spells CASSQVGENEQYF. The CDR3 bases are TGCGCCAGCAGCCAAGTCGGGGAGAACGAGCAGTACTTC.